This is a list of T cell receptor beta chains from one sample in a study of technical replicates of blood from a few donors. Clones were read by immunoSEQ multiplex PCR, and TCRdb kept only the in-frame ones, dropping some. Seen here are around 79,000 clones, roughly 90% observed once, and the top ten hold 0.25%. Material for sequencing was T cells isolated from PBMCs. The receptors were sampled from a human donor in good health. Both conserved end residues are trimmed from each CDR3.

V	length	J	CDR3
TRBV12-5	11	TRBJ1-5	ASGIRGNQPQH
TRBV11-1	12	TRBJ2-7	ASGNPGQVYEQY
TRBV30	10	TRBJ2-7	AWSTGRYEQY
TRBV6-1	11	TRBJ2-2	ASSEQGTGELF
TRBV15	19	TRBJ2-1	ATSREKPGLAGVPSYNEQF
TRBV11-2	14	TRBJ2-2	ASSLEGRVRTGELF
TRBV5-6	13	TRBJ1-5	ASSLTRISNQPQH
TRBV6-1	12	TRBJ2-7	ASSDVGSLYEQY
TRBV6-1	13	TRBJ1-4	ASREGRTTNEKLF
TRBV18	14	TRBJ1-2	ASSLNQRADYYGYT
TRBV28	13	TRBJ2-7	ASSSMRDRGSEQY
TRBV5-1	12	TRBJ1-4	ASSFGTANEKLF
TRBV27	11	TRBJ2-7	ATSSGISYEQY
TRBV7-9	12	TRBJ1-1	ATGQVTMNTEAF
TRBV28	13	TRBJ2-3	ASSFAHSSYDTQY
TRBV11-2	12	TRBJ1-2	ASSLGPRGYGYT
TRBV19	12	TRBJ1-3	ASSIGTSGNTIY
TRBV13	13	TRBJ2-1	ASSLISTGGNEQF
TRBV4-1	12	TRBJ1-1	ASSQVGTLTEAF
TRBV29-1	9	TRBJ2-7	SVGGDYEQY
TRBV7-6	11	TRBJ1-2	ASSPWQGYGYT
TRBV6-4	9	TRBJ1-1	ASSDPGEAF
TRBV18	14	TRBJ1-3	ASSPTGQGSGNTIY
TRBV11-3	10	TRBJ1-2	ASRGQGGGYT
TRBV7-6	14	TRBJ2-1	ASSPSPSGGVNEQF
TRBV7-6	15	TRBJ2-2	ASSPRGTESNTGELF
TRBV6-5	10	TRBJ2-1	ASSRGGYEQF
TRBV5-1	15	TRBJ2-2	ASSLAVGVPLGGELF
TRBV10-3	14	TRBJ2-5	AISATSGGAGETQY
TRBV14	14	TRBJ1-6	ASSQDHGGLDSPLH
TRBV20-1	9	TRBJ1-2	SARDRAGYT
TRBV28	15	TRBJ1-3	ASSTVGGGNRGNTIY
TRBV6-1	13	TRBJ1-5	ASSEKEVGNQPQN
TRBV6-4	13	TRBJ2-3	ASSRTYPVTDTQY
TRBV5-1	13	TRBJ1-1	ASSLVGQGSTEAF
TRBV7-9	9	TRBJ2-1	ASSWGELEF
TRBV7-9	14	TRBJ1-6	ASSSLGQGLNSPLH
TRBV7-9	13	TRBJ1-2	ASSPTGSGRHGYT
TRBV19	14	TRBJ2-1	ASSPPGLVGQYEQF
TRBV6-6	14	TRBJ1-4	ASSKGQGVANEKLF
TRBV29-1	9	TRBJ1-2	SATSVYGYT
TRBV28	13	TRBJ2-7	ASSLSAGFLYEQY